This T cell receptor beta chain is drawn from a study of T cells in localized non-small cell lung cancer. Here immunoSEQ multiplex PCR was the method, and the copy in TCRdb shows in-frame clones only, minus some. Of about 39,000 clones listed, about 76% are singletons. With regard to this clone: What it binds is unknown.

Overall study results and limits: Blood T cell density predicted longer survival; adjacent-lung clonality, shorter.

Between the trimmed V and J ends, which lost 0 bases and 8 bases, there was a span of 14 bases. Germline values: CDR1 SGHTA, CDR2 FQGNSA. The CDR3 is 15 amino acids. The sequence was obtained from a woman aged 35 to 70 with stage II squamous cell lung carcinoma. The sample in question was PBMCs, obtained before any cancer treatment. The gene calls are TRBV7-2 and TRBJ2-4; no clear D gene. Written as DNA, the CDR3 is TGTGCCAGCAGCTTAGCGTCGACTGTTGGGGACATTCAGTACTTC. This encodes CASSLASTVGDIQYF.